The 5 T cell receptor beta chains below come from one sample, sequenced in a study of CD8 T cells in Susac syndrome. Reverse transcription of roughly 0.45 to 1 ug RNA used random hexamers. TCRdb re-called the immunoSEQ multiplex PCR reads with MiXCR, one entry per CDR3 protein. In the table there are 150,000 to 200,000 distinct CDR3 sequences, approximately 94% of which are singletons. Sequenced material: CD4+ T cells from PBMCs. The receptors were sampled from a human donor with multiple sclerosis.

In DNA, the CDR3 is TGCGCCAGCAGCCAACGAACACCCCGGGACCGAAGCACAGTAGCCAAAAACATTCAGTACTTC. As protein: CASSQRTPRDRSTVAKNIQYF. The chain carries TRBV4-3 and TRBJ2-4, with D perhaps given as TRBD1 or TRBD2 (5 bases each). Trimming took 2 bases from V and 0 from J, leaving 26 bases between them. The CDR3 runs to 21 residues. The germline gives CDR1 LGHNA, CDR2 YSLEER.

The chain couples TRBV18 to TRBJ2-1, with 9 bases that match TRBD2. Germline V gene data show CDR1 as KGHSH and CDR2 as LQKENI. This CDR3 comprises 13 residues. The junction had 6 bases not matched to a gene; V was cut back by 8 bases and J by 7 bases. The CDR3, as DNA: TGTGCCAGCACCCGGACTAGCGATAATGAGCAGTTCTTC. Its translation: CASTRTSDNEQFF.

In this sample, this clonotype turned up once. The chain joins TRBV20-1 to TRBJ2-7, with 10 bases that match TRBD1. Germline V gives CDR1 DFQATT, CDR2 SNEGSKA (reference sequence). Trimming at V came to 0 bases and at J to 7 bases, leaving 15 bases not matched to a gene. The CDR3 runs 17 residues. This chain's CDR3 is CSARDRNTGTGVIEQYF. The CDR3 DNA reads TGCAGTGCTAGAGACAGGAACACCGGGACAGGGGTGATAGAGCAGTACTTC.

The genes are TRBV12-3 or TRBV12-4 and TRBJ2-7; 15 bases fit TRBD2. With 5 bases clipped from V and 2 bases from J, the junction kept 4 bases outside the gene matches. CDR3 size: 16 residues. CDR3 in amino acids: CASSPGTSGRTYEQYF. In nucleotides, the CDR3 is TGTGCCAGCAGTCCGGGGACTAGCGGGAGGACCTACGAGCAGTACTTC.

This clonotype was counted a single time. The chain has TRBV20-1 and TRBJ1-1; D might be TRBD1 (5 bases). V lost 5 bases and J lost 5, with 9 bases in between. Per the germline V gene, CDR1 is DFQATT and CDR2 is SNEGSKA (reference sequence). The CDR3 is 11 amino acids. The CDR3: CSALGETEAFF. For the CDR3, the DNA is TGCAGTGCTTTGGGGGAGACTGAAGCTTTCTTT.